These T cell receptor beta chains were read from a single sample in a study of blood T cell repertoires in COVID-19. TCRdb's copy holds only in-frame clones and misses some; the assay was immunoSEQ multiplex PCR. The table includes approximately 170,000 clones, just over 90% detected once. Sequencing used peripheral blood. These receptors originate from a young man with COVID-19, enrolled during active disease. Both conserved end residues are trimmed from each CDR3.

TRBV11-2	TRBJ1-1	ASRGQGGTEAF
TRBV12-3/TRBV12-4	TRBJ1-1	ASSLVPGSAF
TRBV9	TRBJ2-1	ASSVSPGGGPYHEQF
TRBV28	TRBJ2-7	ASRSTGGAEY
TRBV30	TRBJ1-5	AWSAPGGGQPQH
TRBV19	-	ASSIAGSSSYEQY
TRBV25-1	TRBJ1-2	ASSEQGSGYT
TRBV28	TRBJ2-3	ASSLGQGSTDTQY
TRBV3-1/TRBV3-2	TRBJ2-3	ASSPSPQREVDTQY
TRBV3-1/TRBV3-2	TRBJ1-4	ASSPDTVRSEKLF
TRBV10-3	TRBJ2-1	AISDDGTSGRFEQF
TRBV28	TRBJ1-1	ASSRARASEAF
TRBV13	TRBJ2-3	ASSPDRGLTDTQY
TRBV27	TRBJ1-2	ASRPGHSNYGYT
TRBV19	TRBJ2-7	ASSIGGGAYEQY